Listed below are T cell receptor beta chains from one sample, sequenced in a study of blood T cells in healthy people across ages. MiXCR was run by TCRdb on the 5' RACE reads, yielding one entry per CDR3 protein. The data contain more than 1.4 million distinct CDR3 sequences, roughly 40% of them singletons. The sequencing input was blood. Every receptor here comes from a woman aged 18-30 years in good health. Both conserved end residues are part of each CDR3. A D gene is named only where the DNA matches it firmly. Size is stated for part of the rows, as once, few or many counts, or as a class when the clone is expanded.

clone_size j_call v_call d_call cdr3_aa cdr3_nt
NA TRBJ1-2 TRBV14 NA CASSQVSRNYGYTF TGTGCCAGCAGCCAAGTATCCAGGAACTATGGCTACACCTTC
NA TRBJ1-5 TRBV21-1 NA CASSKARQANQPQHF TGTGCCAGCAGCAAAGCGAGGCAGGCCAATCAGCCCCAGCATTTT
NA TRBJ2-1 TRBV2 TRBD2 CASSEGRGGINEQFF TGCGCCAGCAGTGAAGGGCGGGGGGGTATCAATGAGCAGTTCTTC
NA TRBJ2-7 TRBV4-1 TRBD2 CASSQTGTSGTHEQYF TGCGCCAGCAGCCAGACCGGGACTAGCGGGACGCACGAGCAGTACTTC
NA TRBJ1-1 TRBV4-1 NA CASIQERGGNTEAFF TGCGCCAGCATCCAAGAGCGGGGGGGGAACACTGAAGCTTTCTTT
few TRBJ2-3 TRBV20-1 NA CSARDRGPVGTQYF TGCAGTGCTAGAGATAGGGGACCGGTCGGTACGCAGTATTTT
once TRBJ2-1 TRBV11-2 TRBD2 CASSRSGGGGLLNEQFF TGTGCCAGCAGTCGTAGCGGGGGGGGAGGACTACTCAATGAGCAGTTCTTC
NA TRBJ2-7 TRBV15 NA CATSTGTAVDEQYF TGTGCCACCAGCACCGGGACGGCAGTCGACGAGCAGTACTTC
NA TRBJ2-3 TRBV6-5 NA CASSYGGNGDTQYF TGTGCCAGCAGTTACGGAGGGAATGGGGATACGCAGTATTTT
NA TRBJ1-6 TRBV15 NA CANSRDTGNTLHF TGTGCCAACAGCAGAGATACAGGGAACACCCTCCACTTT
NA TRBJ2-2 TRBV6-2/TRBV6-3 NA CASSYLARALNTGELFF TGTGCCAGCAGTTACCTTGCGAGGGCCCTAAACACCGGGGAGCTGTTTTTT
NA TRBJ1-6 TRBV12-3/TRBV12-4 NA CASSFGLQGSSPLHF TGTGCCAGCAGTTTTGGGCTACAGGGTTCATCACCCCTCCACTTT
NA TRBJ2-1 TRBV6-6 NA CASTRTVNEQFF TGTGCCAGCACTCGCACTGTTAATGAGCAGTTCTTC
few TRBJ2-7 TRBV10-3 NA CAISEERVYEQYF TGTGCCATCAGTGAGGAAAGGGTTTACGAGCAGTACTTC
NA TRBJ2-3 TRBV6-4 NA CASSEAVGPTDTQYF TGTGCCAGCAGTGAAGCGGTCGGCCCCACAGATACGCAGTATTTT
NA TRBJ2-3 TRBV5-5 TRBD1 CVSSALQGEFSDTQYF TGTGTCAGCAGCGCATTACAGGGGGAATTCTCAGATACGCAGTATTTT
few TRBJ1-5 TRBV10-3 TRBD1 CAISAGGDSNQPQHF TGTGCCATCAGTGCAGGGGGGGATAGCAATCAGCCCCAGCATTTT
few TRBJ2-5 TRBV6-1 NA CASSERSRQSYQETQYF TGTGCCAGCAGTGAGCGTAGCCGACAGTCCTACCAAGAGACCCAGTACTTC
once TRBJ2-7 TRBV5-1 NA CASRETSGLGTGQSTYEQYF TGCGCCAGCAGGGAAACTTCGGGGTTGGGGACGGGACAATCCACCTACGAGCAGTACTTC
NA TRBJ2-3 TRBV24-1 NA CATSEGGADTQYF TGTGCCACCAGTGAGGGCGGGGCAGATACGCAGTATTTT
NA TRBJ2-7 TRBV3-1 TRBD2 CASSEPGTRIHEQYF TGTGCCAGCAGCGAACCGGGGACTAGGATCCACGAGCAGTACTTC
NA TRBJ2-1 TRBV11-2 NA CASSLDQGSYNEQFF TGTGCCAGCAGCTTAGATCAGGGATCCTACAATGAGCAGTTCTTC
NA TRBJ1-4 TRBV25-1 NA CASASGRADEKLFF TGTGCCAGCGCGAGTGGCAGGGCGGACGAAAAACTGTTTTTT
few TRBJ1-2 TRBV29-1 NA CSVPSGASYGYTF TGCAGCGTCCCTAGCGGTGCCTCGTATGGCTACACCTTC
NA TRBJ2-3 TRBV6-5 TRBD2 CASTMTGGRDTQYF TGTGCCAGCACCATGACGGGGGGTAGGGATACGCAGTATTTT
NA TRBJ1-2 TRBV29-1 TRBD1 CSVEVSRTGYGYTF TGCAGCGTTGAAGTTTCCCGGACAGGGTATGGCTACACCTTC
few TRBJ2-7 TRBV24-1 TRBD1 CATSSRGKNEQYF TGTGCCACCTCGTCCAGGGGGAAGAACGAGCAGTACTTC
NA TRBJ2-7 TRBV20-1 TRBD2 CSAPLAGGRSSYEQYF TGCAGTGCCCCGTTGGCGGGGGGCCGATCAAGCTACGAGCAGTACTTC
few TRBJ1-2 TRBV2 TRBD1 CASTLPTGVGDYGYTF TGTGCCAGCACCCTACCTACAGGGGTAGGAGACTATGGCTACACCTTC
few TRBJ2-7 TRBV7-9 NA CASSLGTDSYYEQYF TGTGCCAGCAGCTTAGGGACGGACAGCTACTACGAGCAGTACTTC
NA TRBJ2-3 TRBV12-3/TRBV12-4 TRBD2 CASSLGAASGGDAQYF TGTGCCAGCAGTTTGGGTGCGGCTAGCGGGGGCGACGCGCAGTATTTT
once TRBJ1-2 TRBV20-1 TRBD1 CSAEPGGNYGYTF TGCAGTGCTGAACCAGGGGGGAACTATGGCTACACCTTC
NA TRBJ2-3 TRBV2 TRBD2 CASSAGTSGSTDTLYF TGTGCCAGCAGCGCAGGGACTAGCGGAAGCACAGATACGCTGTATTTT
NA TRBJ2-1 TRBV6-2/TRBV6-3 TRBD2 CASSFSRRSGTSGDEQFF TGTGCCAGCAGTTTCTCAAGACGTTCCGGGACTAGCGGCGATGAGCAGTTCTTC
NA TRBJ2-7 TRBV10-3 NA CAISGVNNEQYF TGTGCCATCAGTGGTGTCAACAATGAGCAGTACTTC
many TRBJ1-5 TRBV7-2 NA CASSYGVLTNQPQHF TGTGCCAGCAGCTATGGGGTGTTGACCAATCAGCCCCAGCATTTT
once TRBJ2-5 TRBV18 NA CASSPLASEQYF TGTGCCAGCTCACCGCTGGCGTCGGAGCAGTACTTC
once TRBJ2-5 TRBV10-3 NA CAISEEGGEAETQYF TGTGCCATCAGCGAAGAGGGTGGAGAAGCGGAGACCCAGTACTTC
NA TRBJ1-4 TRBV5-1 NA CASSVRTFAQATNEKLFF TGCGCCAGCAGCGTCCGTACCTTTGCCCAAGCAACTAATGAAAAACTGTTTTTT
NA TRBJ2-3 TRBV20-1 NA CSAPTGSGSTDTQYF TGCAGTGCTCCTACTGGATCGGGCAGCACAGATACGCAGTATTTT
NA TRBJ1-2 TRBV5-1 NA CASSLGGWAASNYGYTF TGCGCCAGCAGCTTGGGTGGTTGGGCCGCTTCTAACTATGGCTACACCTTC
few TRBJ2-7 TRBV3-1 NA CASSQDSRGSYEQYF TGTGCCAGCAGCCAAGATTCGAGGGGATCCTACGAGCAGTACTTC